This T cell receptor beta chain was captured by sequencing in a study of blood T cell repertoires in COVID-19. About the study: From the United States, Italy and Spain came samples of acute and convalescent COVID-19. PBMCs, B-cell-depleted T cells, or T cells were the source of the cDNA or gDNA that made up the material.

Enrolment of Seattle patients took place during active infection, and they were followed longitudinally. This CDR3 region has 14 residues. Germline V lookup: CDR1 LNHNV, CDR2 YYDKDF (reference sequence). Losses at the gene ends were 5 bases for V and 7 bases for J; bases not matched to a gene: 8. Original processing methods: The authors estimated nucleated cell counts from reference gene primer amplification. Sequencing used immunoSEQ multiplex PCR; TCRdb keeps in-frame clones, though not all of them. For V, J and clone size, that table is used; D and trimming come from the DNA. The sample lists roughly 440,000 clones; 88% were seen once.

The chain is built from TRBV15 and TRBJ2-7, with TRBD1 identical over 10 bases. The material sequenced was peripheral blood. The clonotype was recovered from a woman aged 45-65 years with COVID-19, enrolled during active disease. The CDR3 DNA follows: TGTGCCACCAGCGGGGGACAGGGGCTGGGGGAGCAGTACTTC. Its protein is CATSGGQGLGEQYF.